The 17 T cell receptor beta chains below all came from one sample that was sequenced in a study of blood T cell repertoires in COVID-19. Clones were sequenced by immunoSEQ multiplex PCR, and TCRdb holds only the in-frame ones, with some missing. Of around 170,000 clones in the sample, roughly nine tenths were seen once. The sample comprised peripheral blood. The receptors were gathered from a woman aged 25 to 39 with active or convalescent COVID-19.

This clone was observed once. CDR3 bases: TGTGCCAGTAGTCCCGGACAGTACAATGAGCAGTTCTTC. It yields the protein CASSPGQYNEQFF. The chain is built from TRBV19 and TRBJ2-1; the D gene is possibly TRBD1 (6 bases). Trimming removed 5 bases at V and 4 bases at J, with 9 bases between. The CDR3 covers 13 residues. CDR1 LNHDA and CDR2 SQIVND come from the germline V gene (reference sequence).

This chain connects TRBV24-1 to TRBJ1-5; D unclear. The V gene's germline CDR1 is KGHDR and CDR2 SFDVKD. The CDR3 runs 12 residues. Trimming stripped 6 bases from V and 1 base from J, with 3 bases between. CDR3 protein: CATSRSNQPQHF. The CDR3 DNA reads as TGTGCCACCAGTCGGAGCAATCAGCCCCAGCATTTT.

The CDR3 DNA follows: TGTGCCAGCAGCTTGGACTGGGACAGGGGAAGGGCCGAGCAGTACTTC. Translation gives CASSLDWDRGRAEQYF. V is TRBV5-8 and J is TRBJ2-7; TRBD1 aligns across 10 bases. Germline V gene data show CDR1 as SGHTS and CDR2 as YDEGEE. The CDR3 has 16 residues. J was trimmed by 6 bases and V by 0 bases; bases with no gene match: 9.

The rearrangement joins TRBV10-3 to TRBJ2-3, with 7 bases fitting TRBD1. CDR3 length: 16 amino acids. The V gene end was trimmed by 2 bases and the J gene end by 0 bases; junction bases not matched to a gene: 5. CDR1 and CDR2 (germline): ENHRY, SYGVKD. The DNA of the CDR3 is TGTGCCATCAGTGAGGGGACAGCCACTAGCACAGATACGCAGTATTTT. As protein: CAISEGTATSTDTQYF.

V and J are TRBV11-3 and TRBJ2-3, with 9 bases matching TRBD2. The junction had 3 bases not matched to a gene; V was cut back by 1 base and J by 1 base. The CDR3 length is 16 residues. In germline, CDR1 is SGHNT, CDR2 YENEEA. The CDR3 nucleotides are TGTGCCAGCAGCTTAGTGGCGGGGGGGCGCACAGATACGCAGTATTTT. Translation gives CASSLVAGGRTDTQYF.

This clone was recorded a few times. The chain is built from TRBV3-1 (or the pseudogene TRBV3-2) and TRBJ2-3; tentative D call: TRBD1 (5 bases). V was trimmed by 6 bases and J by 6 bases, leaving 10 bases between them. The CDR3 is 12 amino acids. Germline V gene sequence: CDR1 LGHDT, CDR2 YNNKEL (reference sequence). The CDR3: CASSYPGDTQYF. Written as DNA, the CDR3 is TGTGCCAGCAGTTACCCAGGGGATACGCAGTATTTT.

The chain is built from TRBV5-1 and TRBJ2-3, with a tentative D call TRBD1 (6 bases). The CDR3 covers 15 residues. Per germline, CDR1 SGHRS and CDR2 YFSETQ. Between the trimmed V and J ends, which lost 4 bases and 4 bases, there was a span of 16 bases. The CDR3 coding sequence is TGCGCCAGCAGCCCATGGGGGCAGGGCCCAGATACGCAGTATTTT. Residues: CASSPWGQGPDTQYF.

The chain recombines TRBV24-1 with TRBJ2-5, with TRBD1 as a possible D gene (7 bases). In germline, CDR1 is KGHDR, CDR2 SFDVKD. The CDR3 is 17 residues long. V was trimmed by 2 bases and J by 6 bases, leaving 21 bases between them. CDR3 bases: TGTGCCACCAGTGATTCGGGGGACAGTCCCCGTGTCCAGACCCAGTACTTC. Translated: CATSDSGDSPRVQTQYF.

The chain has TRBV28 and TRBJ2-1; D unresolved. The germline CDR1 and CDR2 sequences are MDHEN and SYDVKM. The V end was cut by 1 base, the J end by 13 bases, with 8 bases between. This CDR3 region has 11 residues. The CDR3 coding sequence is TGTGCCAGCAGTTTATCCCCCAATCAGTTCTTC. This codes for CASSLSPNQFF.

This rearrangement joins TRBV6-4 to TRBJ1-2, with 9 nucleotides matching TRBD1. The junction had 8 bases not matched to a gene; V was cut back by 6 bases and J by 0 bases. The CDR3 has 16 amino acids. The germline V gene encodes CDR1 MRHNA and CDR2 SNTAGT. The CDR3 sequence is CASRPGQGSPNYGYTF. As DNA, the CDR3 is TGTGCCAGCAGACCGGGACAGGGCTCTCCTAACTATGGCTACACCTTC.

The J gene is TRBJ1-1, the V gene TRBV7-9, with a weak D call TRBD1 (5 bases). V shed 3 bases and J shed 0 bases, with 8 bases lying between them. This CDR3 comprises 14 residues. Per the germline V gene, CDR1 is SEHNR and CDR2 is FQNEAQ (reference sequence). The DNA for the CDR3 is TGTGCCAGCAGCTTCCAGGGTCTGAACACTGAAGCTTTCTTT. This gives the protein CASSFQGLNTEAFF.

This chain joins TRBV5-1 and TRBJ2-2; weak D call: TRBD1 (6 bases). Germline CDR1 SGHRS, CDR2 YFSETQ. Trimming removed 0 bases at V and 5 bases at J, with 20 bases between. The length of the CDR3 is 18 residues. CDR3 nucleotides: TGCGCCAGCAGCTTGGCCTGGTTGGGCAGGGGTTTTACCGGGGAGCTGTTTTTT. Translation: CASSLAWLGRGFTGELFF.

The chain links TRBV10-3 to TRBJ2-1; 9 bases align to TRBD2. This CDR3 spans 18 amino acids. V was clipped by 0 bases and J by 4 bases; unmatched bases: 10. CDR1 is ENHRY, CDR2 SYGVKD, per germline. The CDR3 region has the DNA TGTGCCATCAGTGAGTCGATAGCGACTAGCGGAAATTACAATGAGCAGTTCTTC. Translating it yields CAISESIATSGNYNEQFF.

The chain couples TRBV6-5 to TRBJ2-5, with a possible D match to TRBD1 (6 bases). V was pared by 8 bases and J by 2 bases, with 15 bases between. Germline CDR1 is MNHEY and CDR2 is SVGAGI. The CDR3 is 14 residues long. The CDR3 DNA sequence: TGTGCCAGCGATAAGCAGGGGTTACAAGAGACCCAGTACTTC. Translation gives CASDKQGLQETQYF.

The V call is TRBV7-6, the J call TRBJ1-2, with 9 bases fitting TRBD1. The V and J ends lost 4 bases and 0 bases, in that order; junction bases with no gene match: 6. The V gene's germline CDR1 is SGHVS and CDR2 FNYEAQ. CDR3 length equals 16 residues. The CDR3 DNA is TGTGCCAGCAGCTCGGGACAGGGTGAAGCTAACTATGGCTACACCTTC. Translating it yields CASSSGQGEANYGYTF.

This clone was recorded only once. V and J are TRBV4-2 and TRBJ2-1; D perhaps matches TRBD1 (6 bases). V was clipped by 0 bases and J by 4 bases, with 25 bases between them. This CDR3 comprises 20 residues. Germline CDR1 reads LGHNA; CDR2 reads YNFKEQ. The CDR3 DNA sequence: TGTGCCAGCAGCCAAGAGTACTACAGGGAATATCGACCTTCTTACAATGAGCAGTTCTTC. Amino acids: CASSQEYYREYRPSYNEQFF.

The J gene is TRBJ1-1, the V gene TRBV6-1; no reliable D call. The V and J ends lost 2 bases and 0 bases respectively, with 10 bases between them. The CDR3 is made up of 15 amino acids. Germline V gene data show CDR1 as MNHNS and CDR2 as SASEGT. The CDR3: CASSELGRMNTEAFF. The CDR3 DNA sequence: TGTGCCAGCAGTGAACTTGGCAGAATGAACACTGAAGCTTTCTTT.